One and the same sample provided the 19 T cell receptor beta chains below, sequenced in a study of shared clonotypes between healthy human individuals. Sequencing was performed with immunoSEQ multiplex PCR; in TCRdb, only in-frame clones are kept and a portion is missing. The sample has roughly 500,000 clones, 79% seen once. The sequenced material came from PBMCs. These receptors originate from a woman aged 40 to 50 in good health. Some clones in this sample may be carry-over from other donors' samples.

The chain is built from TRBV6-5 and TRBJ1-1; 11 bases match TRBD1. Germline assignment: CDR1 MNHEY and CDR2 SVGAGI. J lost 3 bases, V lost 0 bases, and 3 bases had no gene match. CDR3 size: 16 residues. CDR3 DNA sequence: TGTGCCAGCAGTTACTCGTGGGGACAGGGGGACACTGAAGCTTTCTTT. It translates to CASSYSWGQGDTEAFF.

This clone has just one count. This chain uses TRBV6-6 with TRBJ1-2, with TRBD1 as a possible D gene (5 bases). The CDR3 length is 13 residues. CDR1 is MNHNY, CDR2 SVGAGI, per germline (reference sequence). The ends were cut back, 4 bases at V and 2 bases at J, with 8 bases in the middle. The CDR3 protein is CASSSGPNYGYTF. For the CDR3, the DNA is TGTGCCAGCAGTTCGGGACCAAACTATGGCTACACCTTC.

The CDR3 spells CASSLQLAGRFGELFF. The CDR3 coding sequence is TGTGCCAGCAGTTTACAACTAGCGGGGAGGTTCGGGGAGCTGTTTTTT. The chain recombines TRBV28 with TRBJ2-2; 10 positions agree with TRBD2. V trimming: 2 bases; J trimming: 7 bases; junction bases outside the gene matches: 7. The CDR3 loop spans 16 amino acids. Germline values: CDR1 MDHEN, CDR2 SYDVKM.

This clone was seen ten or more times. The rearrangement links TRBV19 to TRBJ1-2; 10 bases line up with TRBD1. This CDR3 comprises 15 residues. J was trimmed by 8 bases and V by 3 bases; bases with no gene match: 9. From germline, CDR1 is LNHDA and CDR2 SQIVND (reference sequence). The chain's CDR3 is CASSMTGGTGDGYTF. CDR3 sequence (DNA): TGTGCCAGTAGTATGACGGGAGGGACAGGGGACGGCTACACCTTC.

The gene calls are TRBV20-1 and TRBJ2-7; D is possibly TRBD1 (5 bases). The CDR3 extends over 11 amino acids. Trimming removed 7 bases at V and 0 bases at J, with 7 bases between. Germline V gives CDR1 DFQATT, CDR2 SNEGSKA (reference sequence). As DNA, the CDR3 is TGCAGTGTTCAGGGCTCCTACGAGCAGTACTTC. This encodes CSVQGSYEQYF.

This chain connects TRBV6-1 to TRBJ2-7; D is possibly TRBD1 or TRBD2 (5 bases each). Per germline, CDR1 MNHNS and CDR2 SASEGT. CDR3 size: 11 residues. V shed 8 bases and J shed 5 bases, with 10 bases lying between them. CDR3 DNA: TGTGCCAGCTTAGGGACCCACGAGCAGTACTTC. Protein: CASLGTHEQYF.

The chain uses TRBV21-1 and TRBJ1-2. TRBV21-1 is termed a pseudogene. The CDR3 runs 15 residues. Here the CDR3 reads CASRKGGKAPYGYTF. CDR3 DNA sequence: TGTGCCAGCAGAAAAGGAGGTAAAGCTCCCTATGGCTACACCTTC.

V is TRBV5-1 and J is TRBJ2-1, with a weak D call TRBD1 (6 bases). This CDR3 region has 14 residues. Germline CDR1 is SGHRS and CDR2 is YFSETQ. V gave up 2 bases and J gave up 5 bases, with 11 bases separating them. CDR3 amino acids: CASSFPTGDNEQFF. Written as DNA, the CDR3 is TGCGCCAGCAGCTTCCCGACAGGAGACAATGAGCAGTTCTTC.

The chain links TRBV2 to TRBJ2-3, with TRBD2 matching 9 bases. Per germline, CDR1 SNHLY and CDR2 FYNNEI. The CDR3 runs 16 residues. V lost 0 bases to trimming and J lost 3 bases; unmatched junction nucleotides: 4. DNA for the CDR3: TGTGCCAGCAGTGAAGCGGGCGGGAGGGGGACAGATACGCAGTATTTT. As protein: CASSEAGGRGTDTQYF.

The rearrangement uses TRBV28 and TRBJ2-7; D is possibly TRBD1 (5 bases). The CDR3 is 12 amino acids. CDR1 is MDHEN, CDR2 SYDVKM, per germline. Trimming removed 8 bases from V and 1 base from J, with 9 bases in between. CDR3 in amino acids: CASGAESYEQYF. The CDR3 bases are TGTGCCAGCGGGGCGGAGTCCTACGAGCAGTACTTC.

This clone was found once. This rearrangement joins TRBV29-1 to TRBJ2-1; 8 nucleotides line up with TRBD1. Looked up from germline, CDR1 is SQVTM and CDR2 is ANQGSEA. This CDR3 contains 13 residues. V lost 8 bases and J lost 1; bases outside the gene matches: 4. DNA for the CDR3: TGCAGCTGCCGGGACAGGTCCTACAATGAGCAGTTCTTC. It specifies CSCRDRSYNEQFF.

V usage is TRBV9 and J usage is TRBJ2-6; D gene ambiguous. V dropped 4 bases and J dropped 0 bases, with 14 bases sitting between them. The germline gives CDR1 SGDLS, CDR2 YYNGEE. The CDR3 has 17 amino acids. This CDR3 reads CASSPRSGYSGANVLTF. Here the CDR3 DNA reads TGTGCCAGCAGCCCCCGTAGTGGCTACTCTGGGGCCAACGTCCTGACTTTC.

This chain links TRBV27 with TRBJ2-7; D remains ambiguous. This CDR3 contains 14 residues. Germline CDR1 MNHEY, CDR2 SMNVEV (reference sequence). Trimming left V 2 bases short and J 6 bases short, with 14 bases between. DNA for the CDR3: TGTGCCAGCAGTTTACGGCGCGAAGGCTTCGAGCAGTACTTC. The encoded protein is CASSLRREGFEQYF.

V usage is TRBV19 and J usage is TRBJ2-1, with D perhaps matching TRBD2 (6 bases). The CDR3 loop spans 15 amino acids. In germline, CDR1 is LNHDA, CDR2 SQIVND (reference sequence). The V end lost 7 bases, the J end lost 0 bases, and 13 bases lay between the germline ends. CDR3 sequence: CASTPGEVSYNEQFF. DNA for the CDR3: TGTGCCAGTACCCCCGGGGAGGTCTCCTACAATGAGCAGTTCTTC.

This clone was seen more than once but under ten times. The chain is built from TRBV19 and TRBJ1-1, with 8 bases identical to TRBD1. The CDR3 has 14 residues. Unmatched junction bases numbered 13, after V lost 9 bases and J lost 7 bases. Germline CDR1 LNHDA, CDR2 SQIVND (reference sequence). CDR3 residues: CASSTRDRTNEAFF. The CDR3 region has the DNA TGTGCCAGCTCGACCCGGGACAGGACAAATGAAGCTTTCTTT.

The rearrangement uses TRBV5-4 and TRBJ1-3; D remains ambiguous. Germline CDR1 reads SGHNT; CDR2 reads YYREEE (reference sequence). V was clipped by 2 bases and J by 3 bases, with 15 bases between them. The CDR3 runs to 16 residues. The chain's CDR3 is CASSLIHPSGGNTIYF. As DNA, the CDR3 is TGTGCCAGCAGCTTAATCCATCCGTCGGGTGGAAACACCATATATTTT. The full variable domain, with the rest looked up from reference TRBV5-4 and TRBJ1-3, is ETGVTQSPTHLIKTRGQQVTLRCSSQSGHNTVSWYQQALGQGPQFIFQYYREEENGRGNFPPRFSGLQFPNYSSELNVNALELDDSALYLCASSLIHPSGGNTIYFGEGSWLTVV.

About this clone: This may stem from a read error, because a much larger clone lies one nucleotide away. The chain recombines TRBV27 with TRBJ2-1; 7 bases fit TRBD2. After removal of 3 bases from V and 2 bases from J, the junction contained 1 base not matched to a gene. Germline V CDR1 and CDR2: MNHEY, SMNVEV (reference sequence). The CDR3 sequence is 14 residues long. Here the CDR3 reads CASSFRGAYNEQFF. The CDR3 DNA reads as TGTGCCAGCAGTTTCCGGGGGGCCTACAATGAGCAGTTCTTC.

This sequence joins TRBV5-4 and TRBJ2-5, with TRBD2 matching 10 bases. V lost 0 bases to trimming and J lost 4 bases; unmatched junction nucleotides: 9. Germline V gives CDR1 SGHNT, CDR2 YYREEE (reference sequence). The length of the CDR3 is 17 residues. This CDR3 is CASSLVFEAGGGETQYF. The CDR3, as DNA: TGTGCCAGCAGCTTGGTGTTCGAAGCGGGAGGGGGAGAGACCCAGTACTTC. Full variable domain (remainder filled in from reference TRBV5-4 and TRBJ2-5): ETGVTQSPTHLIKTRGQQVTLRCSSQSGHNTVSWYQQALGQGPQFIFQYYREEENGRGNFPPRFSGLQFPNYSSELNVNALELDDSALYLCASSLVFEAGGGETQYFGPGTRLLVL.

The genes are TRBV5-8 and TRBJ2-3; 12 bases fit TRBD2. V shed 2 bases, J shed 2 bases, and the junction held 3 bases outside the gene matches. CDR3 length equals 16 residues. Germline V gene lookup returns CDR1 SGHTS and CDR2 YDEGEE. The CDR3 nucleotides read TGTGCCAGCAGCTTCGGACTAGCGGGATCCACAGATACGCAGTATTTT. Protein product: CASSFGLAGSTDTQYF.